This paragraph reports one T cell receptor beta chain. The antigen remains unidentified. This record comes from a study of siplizumab effects on memory and regulatory T cells. Findings and caveats of the study: No functional test confirmed suppression by proliferating siplizumab-culture Tregs.

Unstimulated naive, memory, effector memory and TEMRA subsets were also sequenced, drawn from a few donor pairs. TCR templates numbering some 10^5 were assayed per sample. This table comes from immunoSEQ multiplex PCR, and its TCRdb copy is limited to in-frame clones, with some not included. The repertoire holds 45,000 to 50,000 clones, roughly 84% seen once, with under 0.35% in the top ten. Material: naive CD8+ T cells sorted from blood. The sequence came from a human donor in good health.

The CDR3 loop reads CASSDRQPQHF. CDR3 sequence (DNA): TGTGCCAGCAGTGATCGACAGCCCCAGCATTTT. V and J are TRBV6-4 and TRBJ1-5; no definite D call. Trimming removed 3 bases from V and 7 bases from J, with 4 bases in between. The V gene's germline CDR1 is MRHNA and CDR2 SNTAGT. The CDR3 contains 11 residues.